These 29 T cell receptor beta chains were sequenced from one sample in a study of CD8 T cells in ankylosing spondylitis. Whole-study findings and limits: Seemingly characteristic of ankylosing spondylitis blood was a TCR beta motif consisting of roughly 8 highly homologous variants.

TCRdb reprocessed the 5' RACE reads via MiXCR and lists one record per CDR3 protein. Among roughly 450,000 distinct CDR3 sequences listed, roughly 27% were seen once. For these TCRs, the target antigens are not known. Sequenced input: blood, either unsorted or a sorted T cell fraction (not recorded which). The receptors originated from a male donor with ankylosing spondylitis.

V and J are TRBV6-1 and TRBJ1-2; the match to TRBD1 covers 7 bases. The CDR3 sequence is 15 residues long. V lost 7 bases, J lost 3 bases, and 11 bases stayed unmatched. Germline V CDR1 and CDR2: MNHNS, SASEGT. Here the CDR3 DNA reads TGTGCCAGCAATAAAGGGGGCACCTTAGACTATGGCTACACCTTC. Translated, it gives CASNKGGTLDYGYTF.

The V gene is TRBV20-1, the J gene TRBJ1-1; no definite D call. CDR1 DFQATT and CDR2 SNEGSKA come from the germline V gene (reference sequence). The CDR3 sequence is 12 residues long. V lost 0 bases to trimming and J lost 5 bases, with 7 bases between them. CDR3: CSARDFGTEAFF. CDR3 bases: TGCAGTGCTAGAGATTTTGGGACTGAAGCTTTCTTT.

This chain joins TRBV29-1 and TRBJ1-2; D possibly corresponds to TRBD1 (5 bases). Germline loops: CDR1 SQVTM, CDR2 ANQGSEA. This CDR3 is built from 14 residues. Trimming took 3 bases from V and 5 from J, leaving 16 bases between them. The CDR3 spells CSVDAGGAQYGYTF. CDR3 bases: TGCAGCGTTGATGCAGGAGGGGCACAGTATGGCTACACCTTC.

There are a few counts of this clonotype. J is TRBJ2-1 and V is TRBV7-9; no clear D gene. The V end was cut by 2 bases, the J end by 4 bases, with 6 bases between. The CDR3 sequence is 13 residues long. Germline-derived CDR1 and CDR2 are SEHNR and FQNEAQ (reference sequence). The CDR3 here is CASSLMGYNEQFF. For the CDR3, the DNA is TGTGCCAGCAGCTTAATGGGTTACAATGAGCAGTTCTTC.

Only a few counts were recorded for this clonotype. J is TRBJ1-2 and V is TRBV24-1; D is undetermined. The CDR3 has 17 amino acids. Germline V CDR1 and CDR2: KGHDR, SFDVKD. V lost 2 bases and J 7 bases, leaving 22 bases between the germline ends. CDR3 DNA: TGTGCCACCAGTGATTCGAATCCAGGATCTGGCTTTCGTGGCTACACCTTC. Encoded protein: CATSDSNPGSGFRGYTF.

In this sample, this clonotype turned up many times. The chain couples TRBV6-2 or TRBV6-3 to TRBJ1-2; weak D call: TRBD1 (6 bases). The CDR3 is 17 residues long. Germline lookup yields CDR1 MNHEY and CDR2 SVGEGT. V was pared by 5 bases and J by 4 bases, with 23 bases between. DNA of the CDR3: TGTGCCAGCAGTCCCCCAGTCCCAGGGGCGCGCGGCTATGGCTACACCTTC. Amino acid sequence: CASSPPVPGARGYGYTF.

V gene TRBV20-1 combines with J gene TRBJ1-6; D uncertain. CDR1 is DFQATT and CDR2 is SNEGSKA in the germline V gene (reference sequence). Trimming pared 5 bases from V and 0 bases from J, leaving 17 bases between. The CDR3 totals 17 residues. The CDR3 DNA is TGCAGTGCTCCCGGCCCGGAAACTCGCTCCTATAATTCACCCCTCCACTTT. It encodes CSAPGPETRSYNSPLHF.

This clonotype appeared a few times. This chain links TRBV5-1 with TRBJ2-7; 8 bases agree with TRBD1. V gave up 1 base and J gave up 5 bases; unmatched junction bases: 8. The V gene's germline CDR1 is SGHRS and CDR2 YFSETQ. The length of the CDR3 is 15 residues. The CDR3 here is CASSLTHRGSNEQYF. CDR3 DNA: TGCGCCAGCAGCTTGACACACAGGGGGAGCAACGAGCAGTACTTC.

Only a few counts were recorded for this clonotype. This sequence joins TRBV29-1 and TRBJ2-1; perhaps D is TRBD1 or TRBD2 (6 bases each). Germline CDR1 SQVTM, CDR2 ANQGSEA. The CDR3 has 15 amino acids. V was shortened by 8 bases and J by 8 bases, with 25 bases between the two germline ends. CDR3 DNA sequence: TGCAGCCACCTGGGACGGATTGGGGGGCCTGATGAGCAGTTCTTC. Translated: CSHLGRIGGPDEQFF.

The table lists this clonotype with a few counts. One end of the junction fails to match germline, which may point to a read error. The chain is built from TRBV2 and TRBJ2-1, with D possibly TRBD1 on 6 matching bases. The germline V gene has CDR1 SNHLY and CDR2 FYNNEI. The CDR3 sequence is 14 residues long. The CDR3 region is CASRSQTGYSEQFF. The DNA of the CDR3 is TGTGCCAGCAGATCCCAGACAGGCTACAGTGAGCAGTTCTTC.

CDR3 nucleotides: TGTGCCATCAGTGAAGGGACTAGCGGTCCCTACGAGCAGTACGTC. This codes for CAISEGTSGPYEQYV. The genes are TRBV10-3 and TRBJ2-7, with 11 bases identical to TRBD2. The CDR3 is 15 residues long. V lost 3 bases and J lost 2; bases outside the gene matches: 3. Germline V gene lookup returns CDR1 ENHRY and CDR2 SYGVKD.

The chain recombines TRBV11-2 with TRBJ2-1; tentative D call: TRBD2 (5 bases). The CDR3 has 15 residues. Trimming removed 1 base at V and 4 bases at J, with 11 bases between. Germline values: CDR1 SGHAT, CDR2 FQNNGV. CDR3: CASSLGTREYNEQFF. The CDR3 DNA sequence: TGTGCCAGCAGCTTAGGAACTAGGGAATACAATGAGCAGTTCTTC.

V gene TRBV10-3 combines with J gene TRBJ1-2; D ambiguous. Germline assignment: CDR1 ENHRY and CDR2 SYGVKD. V was trimmed by 0 bases and J by 0 bases, leaving 8 bases between them. The CDR3 extends over 15 amino acids. CDR3 region: CAISESREANYGYTF. The CDR3 DNA follows: TGTGCCATCAGTGAGTCACGGGAAGCTAACTATGGCTACACCTTC.

The chain carries TRBV20-1 and TRBJ2-3, with 7 bases identical to TRBD2. There are 17 residues in the CDR3. CDR1 is DFQATT, CDR2 SNEGSKA, per germline (reference sequence). This CDR3 reads CCATGLGLTGGTDTQYF. The CDR3 nucleotides are TGCTGCGCCACTGGACTAGGCCTCACGGGGGGAACAGATACGCAGTATTTT.

This clonotype was found a few times. This chain uses TRBV11-2 with TRBJ2-3; 7 nucleotides match TRBD1. In germline, CDR1 is SGHAT, CDR2 FQNNGV. V shed 6 bases and J 5 bases; nucleotides not matched to a gene: 2. CDR3 length equals 12 residues. CDR3: CASRYRGDTQYF. For the CDR3, the DNA is TGTGCCAGCAGGTACAGGGGAGATACGCAGTATTTT.

This clonotype was counted only a few times. This chain connects TRBV20-1 to TRBJ1-4; D unresolved. The CDR3 is 13 amino acids. V was pared by 1 base and J by 7 bases, with 10 bases between. Germline V gene data show CDR1 as DFQATT and CDR2 as SNEGSKA (reference sequence). The CDR3 region has the DNA TGCAGTGCTAGAGCATCGCCGGGTGAAAAACTGTTTTTT. It yields the protein CSARASPGEKLFF.

This clonotype has at least ten counts. The chain combines TRBV5-1 with TRBJ1-1, with D perhaps matching TRBD1 (5 bases). The length of the CDR3 is 12 residues. The germline V and J ends were trimmed by 0 bases and 6 bases, with 6 bases remaining between them. The germline CDR1 and CDR2 sequences are SGHRS and YFSETQ. The CDR3 here is CASSLGTPEAFF. The CDR3 DNA sequence: TGCGCCAGCAGCTTGGGGACACCTGAAGCTTTCTTT.

The chain has TRBV12-3 or TRBV12-4 and TRBJ1-1; D is uncertain. The CDR3 extends over 15 amino acids. The V end lost 0 bases, the J end lost 5 bases, and 13 bases lay between the germline ends. The CDR3 bases are TGTGCCAGCAGTTTAGCGGGAAGGGTAGGGACTGAAGCTTTCTTT. Translating it yields CASSLAGRVGTEAFF.

The rearrangement uses TRBV7-2 and TRBJ2-7; D might be TRBD2 (5 bases). The length of the CDR3 is 16 residues. V was trimmed by 2 bases and J by 4 bases, leaving 18 bases between them. The germline gives CDR1 SGHTA, CDR2 FQGNSA. The CDR3 loop reads CASSLSTGSILYEQYF. CDR3 nucleotides: TGTGCCAGCAGCTTAAGTACGGGGTCTATCTTGTACGAGCAGTACTTC.

DNA for the CDR3: TGCGCCAGCAGCCGCGGGACTAGTTATACAGATACGCAGTATTTT. Translating gives CASSRGTSYTDTQYF. The V call is TRBV4-1, the J call TRBJ2-3, with TRBD2 identical over 8 bases. Looked up from germline, CDR1 is MGHRA and CDR2 is YSYEKL. Trimming removed 4 bases from V and 3 bases from J; junction bases left unmatched: 6. This CDR3 has 15 residues.

This clonotype was picked up a small number of times. V gene TRBV6-1 combines with J gene TRBJ2-5; perhaps D is TRBD1 or TRBD2 (6 bases each). The V and J ends lost 10 bases and 5 bases respectively, with 17 bases between them. The CDR3 is 13 residues long. Germline V gives CDR1 MNHNS, CDR2 SASEGT. The CDR3 sequence: CATRGSGAETQYF. The CDR3 DNA reads TGTGCCACCAGAGGTTCGGGGGCGGAGACCCAGTACTTC.

This clonotype was seen repeatedly, ten times or more. The chain employs TRBV3-1 and TRBJ2-7; D is ambiguous. The V end lost 3 bases, the J end lost 6 bases, and 12 bases lay between the germline ends. CDR1 LGHDT and CDR2 YNNKEL come from the germline V gene (reference sequence). There are 13 residues in the CDR3. The CDR3 region has the DNA TGTGCCAGCAGCCAGGGTGCTGGCTCCGAGCAGTACGTC. Its protein product is CASSQGAGSEQYV.

This clonotype has just a few counts. The chain links TRBV7-9 to TRBJ2-1; no definite D call. V was pared by 5 bases and J by 5 bases, with 10 bases between. Germline CDR1 SEHNR, CDR2 FQNEAQ (reference sequence). This CDR3 has 13 amino acids. The CDR3 DNA follows: TGTGCCAGCAGCGTGCTTCAAAACAATGAGCAGTTCTTC. Its translation is CASSVLQNNEQFF. The full variable domain, completed using reference TRBV7-9 and TRBJ2-1, is DTGVSQNPRHKITKRGQNVTFRCDPISEHNRLYWYRQTLGQGPEFLTYFQNEAQLEKSRLLSDRFSAERPKGSFSTLEIQRTEQGDSAMYLCASSVLQNNEQFFGPGTRLTVL.

The chain joins TRBV5-1 to TRBJ2-3, with 7 nucleotides matching TRBD2. The CDR3 spans 16 residues. The germline gives CDR1 SGHRS, CDR2 YFSETQ. V dropped 0 bases and J dropped 0; count of bases not matched to a gene: 4. The DNA of the CDR3 is TGCGCCAGCAGCTTGGGTAGCGGGCACAGCACAGATACGCAGTATTTT. Translation gives CASSLGSGHSTDTQYF.

The sample holds a few counts of this clonotype. The chain combines TRBV11-2 with TRBJ1-2, with TRBD1 identical over 7 bases. V gave up 2 bases and J gave up 4 bases; unmatched junction bases: 7. The germline V gene has CDR1 SGHAT and CDR2 FQNNGV. There are 15 residues in the CDR3. This chain's CDR3 is CASSLYSQGSYGYTF. The CDR3 coding sequence is TGTGCCAGCAGCTTATACTCACAGGGGTCCTATGGCTACACCTTC. Looking up the rest from reference TRBV11-2 and TRBJ1-2 gives the full variable domain: EAGVAQSPRYKIIEKRQSVAFWCNPISGHATLYWYQQILGQGPKLLIQFQNNGVVDDSQLPKDRFSAERLKGVDSTLKIQPAKLEDSAVYLCASSLYSQGSYGYTFGSGTRLTVV.

The gene calls are TRBV5-1 and TRBJ1-2; 8 bases match TRBD1. J gave up 8 bases and V 0 bases, and 6 bases lay outside the gene matches. Germline V gives CDR1 SGHRS, CDR2 YFSETQ. The CDR3 consists of 14 residues. The CDR3 DNA reads as TGCGCCAGCAGCTTGGAGGCAGGGGGCAGGGGCTACACCTTC. Protein: CASSLEAGGRGYTF.

The table lists this clonotype with a few counts. The J gene is TRBJ1-1, the V gene TRBV12-3 or TRBV12-4, with D hard to call. V was cut by 3 bases and J by 4 bases, with 12 bases left in between. CDR3 length: 14 amino acids. Here the CDR3 DNA reads TGTGCCAGCAGTTTCTTGGCAGGTCGCACTGAAGCTTTCTTT. Its translation: CASSFLAGRTEAFF.

This clonotype was counted between two and nine times. This chain connects TRBV20-1 to TRBJ2-1; the match to TRBD2 covers 10 bases. This CDR3 comprises 14 residues. The V gene end was trimmed by 8 bases and the J gene end by 8 bases; junction bases not matched to a gene: 12. Germline V gene sequence: CDR1 DFQATT, CDR2 SNEGSKA (reference sequence). In DNA, the CDR3 is TGCAGTCCAGCAGGGCTAGCGGGAGATCATGAGCAGTTCTTC. Translated, it gives CSPAGLAGDHEQFF.

This clonotype was observed a handful of times. V is TRBV3-1 and J is TRBJ2-5; 7 nucleotides line up with TRBD1. The CDR3 is 14 amino acids. V was clipped by 4 bases and J by 1 base; unmatched bases: 3. In germline, CDR1 is LGHDT, CDR2 YNNKEL (reference sequence). CDR3: CASSPTGTQETQYF. The DNA of the CDR3 is TGTGCCAGCAGCCCGACAGGGACCCAAGAGACCCAGTACTTC.